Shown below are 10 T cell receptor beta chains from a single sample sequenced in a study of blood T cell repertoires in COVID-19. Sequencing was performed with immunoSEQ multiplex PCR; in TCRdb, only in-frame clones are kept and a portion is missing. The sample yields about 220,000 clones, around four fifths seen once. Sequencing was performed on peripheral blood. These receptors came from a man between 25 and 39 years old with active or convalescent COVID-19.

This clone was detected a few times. CDR3 protein: CAWTSVNEKLFF. CDR3 nucleotides: TGTGCCTGGACGAGCGTTAATGAAAAACTGTTTTTT. V usage is TRBV30 and J usage is TRBJ1-4; D is unresolved. The CDR3 consists of 12 residues. The germline CDR1 and CDR2 sequences are GTSNPN and SVGIG (reference sequence). Trimming removed 4 bases from V and 4 bases from J, with 7 bases in between.

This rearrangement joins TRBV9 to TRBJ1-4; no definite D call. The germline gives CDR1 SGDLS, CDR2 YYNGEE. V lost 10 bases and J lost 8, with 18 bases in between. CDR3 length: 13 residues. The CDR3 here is CAFPGRVTEKLFF. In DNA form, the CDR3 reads TGTGCCTTCCCGGGTCGGGTTACCGAAAAACTGTTTTTT.

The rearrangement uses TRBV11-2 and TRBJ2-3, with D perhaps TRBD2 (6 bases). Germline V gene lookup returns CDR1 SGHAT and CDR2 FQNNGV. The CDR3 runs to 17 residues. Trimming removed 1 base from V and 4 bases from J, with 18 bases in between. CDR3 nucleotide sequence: TGTGCCAGCAGCTTAGGGGGACTTACCCAACGATCAGATACGCAGTATTTT. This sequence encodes CASSLGGLTQRSDTQYF.

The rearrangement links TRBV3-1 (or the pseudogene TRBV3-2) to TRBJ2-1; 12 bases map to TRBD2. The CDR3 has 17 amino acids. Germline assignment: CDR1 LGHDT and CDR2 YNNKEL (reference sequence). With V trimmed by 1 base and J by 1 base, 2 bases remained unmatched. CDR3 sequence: CASSQGTSGTSYNEQFF. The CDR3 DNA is TGTGCCAGCAGCCAAGGGACTAGCGGGACTTCCTACAATGAGCAGTTCTTC.

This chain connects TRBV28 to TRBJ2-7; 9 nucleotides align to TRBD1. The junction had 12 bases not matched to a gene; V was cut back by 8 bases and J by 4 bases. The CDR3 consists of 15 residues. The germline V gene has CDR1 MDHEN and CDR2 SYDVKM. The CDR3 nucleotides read TGTGCCAGCCCTCCGCCGGGACAGGGACTTTACGAGCAGTACTTC. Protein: CASPPPGQGLYEQYF.

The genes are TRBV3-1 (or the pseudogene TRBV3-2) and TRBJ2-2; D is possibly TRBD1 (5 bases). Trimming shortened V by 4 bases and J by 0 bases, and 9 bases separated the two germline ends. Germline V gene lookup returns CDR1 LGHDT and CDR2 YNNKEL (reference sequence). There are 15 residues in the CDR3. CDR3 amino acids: CASSLRTSNTGELFF. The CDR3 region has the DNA TGTGCCAGCAGCCTTCGGACATCGAACACCGGGGAGCTGTTTTTT.

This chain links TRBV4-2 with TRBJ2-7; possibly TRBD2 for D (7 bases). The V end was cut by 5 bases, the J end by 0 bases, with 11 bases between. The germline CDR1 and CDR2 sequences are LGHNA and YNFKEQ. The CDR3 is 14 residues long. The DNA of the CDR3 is TGTGCCAGCAGCACGGGGGGCCCCTCCTACGAGCAGTACTTC. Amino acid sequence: CASSTGGPSYEQYF.

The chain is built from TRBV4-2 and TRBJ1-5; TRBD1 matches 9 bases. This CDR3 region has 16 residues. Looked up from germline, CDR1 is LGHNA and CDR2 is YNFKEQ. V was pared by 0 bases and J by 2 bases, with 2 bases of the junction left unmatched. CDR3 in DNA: TGTGCCAGCAGCCAAGAGGGACAGGGTGGCAATCAGCCCCAGCATTTT. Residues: CASSQEGQGGNQPQHF.

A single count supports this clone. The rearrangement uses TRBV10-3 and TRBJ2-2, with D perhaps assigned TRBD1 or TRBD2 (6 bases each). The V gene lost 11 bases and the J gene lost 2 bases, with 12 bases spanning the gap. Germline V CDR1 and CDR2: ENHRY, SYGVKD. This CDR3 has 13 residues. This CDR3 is CAVTGTNTGELFF. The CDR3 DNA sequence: TGTGCCGTCACAGGGACTAACACCGGGGAGCTGTTTTTT.

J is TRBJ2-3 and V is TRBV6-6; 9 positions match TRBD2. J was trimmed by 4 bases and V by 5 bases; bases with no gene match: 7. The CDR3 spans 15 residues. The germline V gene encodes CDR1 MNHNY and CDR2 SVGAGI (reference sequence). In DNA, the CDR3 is TGTGCCAGCAGTCTTCTTAGCGGGAGAGCAGATACGCAGTATTTT. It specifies CASSLLSGRADTQYF.